The clone carrying this TCR beta chain was detected a few times. This record belongs to a study of blood T cell repertoires in COVID-19. TCRdb keeps only in-frame clones here, not all; method: immunoSEQ multiplex PCR. In the table there are roughly 160,000 clones, around 86% of which are singletons. The length of the CDR3 is 16 residues. The ends were cut back, 1 base at V and 8 bases at J, with 17 bases in the middle. Germline V lookup: CDR1 SEHNR, CDR2 FQNEAQ (reference sequence). The chain has TRBV7-9 and TRBJ1-4; unclear D gene. The source is a man in his 60s with COVID-19, enrolled during active disease. The specimen was peripheral blood. CDR3 nucleotide sequence: TGTGCCAGCAGCTTAGGTGGACTAACGGCCCTGGAAAAACTGTTTTTT. Translated: CASSLGGLTALEKLFF.